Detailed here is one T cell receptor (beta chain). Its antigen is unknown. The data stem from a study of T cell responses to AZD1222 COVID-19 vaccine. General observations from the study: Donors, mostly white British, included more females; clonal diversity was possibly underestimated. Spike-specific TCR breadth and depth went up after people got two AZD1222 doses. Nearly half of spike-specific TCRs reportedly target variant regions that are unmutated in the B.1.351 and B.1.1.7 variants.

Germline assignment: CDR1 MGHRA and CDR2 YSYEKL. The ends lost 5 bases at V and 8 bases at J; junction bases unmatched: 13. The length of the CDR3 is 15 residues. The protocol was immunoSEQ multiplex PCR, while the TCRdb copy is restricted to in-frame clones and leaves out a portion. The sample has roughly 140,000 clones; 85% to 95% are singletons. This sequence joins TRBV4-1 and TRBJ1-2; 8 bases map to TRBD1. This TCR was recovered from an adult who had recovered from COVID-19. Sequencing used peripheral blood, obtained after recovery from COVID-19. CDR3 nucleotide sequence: TGCGCCAGCAGCTGGCGGCAGGGGGCCTGGGAGGGCTACACCTTC. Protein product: CASSWRQGAWEGYTF.